This T cell receptor beta chain is drawn from a study of PD-1 blockade in classical Hodgkin lymphoma. Every single patient, without exception, relapsed after autologous stem cell transplantation, and brentuximab vedotin exposure varied. The protocol was immunoSEQ multiplex PCR, while the TCRdb copy is restricted to in-frame clones and leaves out a portion. The table lists about 35,000 clones, over 65% of them singletons. Study-wide results and caveats: The authors have not defined what causes the repertoire differences, possibly disease activity or prior therapy.

Regarding this clone: Its antigen remains unidentified.

Germline-derived CDR1 and CDR2 are SEHNR and FQNEAQ (reference sequence). This CDR3 spans 14 amino acids. Deletions cut 1 base from V and 4 bases from J, with 11 bases between. The sequence was obtained from a human donor with classical Hodgkin lymphoma. The sequencing used peripheral blood mononuclear cells (PBMCs), collected before the second cycle of nivolumab. This rearrangement joins TRBV7-9 to TRBJ2-7; the D is unclear. The CDR3: CASSLGGKRYEQYF. The CDR3 DNA reads as TGTGCCAGCAGCTTAGGAGGAAAACGTTACGAGCAGTACTTC.